This T cell receptor beta chain originates from a study of vaccination and CD4 T cells after COVID-19. Across the whole study: Cultures that served as controls received a CEFX pool, an HIV-1 Nef pool, or no peptide.

As regards this clonotype: Its matching antigen is unknown.

Documented treatment: approximately 9-day PBMC culture with coronavirus spike peptide pools or control peptides (ViraFEST assay). Trimming at V came to 3 bases and at J to 4 bases, leaving 8 bases not matched to a gene. Germline CDR1 and CDR2: SGHAT and FQNNGV. This CDR3 contains 15 residues. Scientists ran DNA taken from cultured CD4+ T cells through the Oncomine TCR Beta short-read assay for sequencing. TCRdb called the PCR reads again in MiXCR, with one record for every CDR3 protein. The sample records roughly 10,000 distinct CDR3 sequences, about 81% being singletons. The source is a human donor who had recovered from COVID-19. Material: CD4+ T cells from blood, cultured in vitro. This chain connects TRBV11-2 to TRBJ1-2; 7 bases match TRBD1. CDR3 sequence: CASSFAGQSLYGYTF. In DNA, the CDR3 is TGTGCCAGCAGCTTCGCGGGACAGTCCCTCTATGGCTACACCTTC.